Listed below are T cell receptor beta chains from one sample, sequenced in a study of T cell clones after liver transplantation. TCRdb keeps only in-frame clones here, not all; method: immunoSEQ multiplex PCR. This sample has 60,000 or so clones, with about two thirds found just once. The source material was CD4+ T cells from blood, sampled before liver transplant. These receptors all come from a human donor who received a liver transplant. CDR3s include the opening cysteine and the closing phenylalanine or tryptophan. The D gene is left open where the match is weak. The listing skips clone size in some rows; elsewhere it reads once, few, many or a size class.

many	.	TRBJ1-6	TRBV7-9	TGTGCCAGCAGCTTAGAGGCGGAGTCACCCCTCCACTTT	CASSLEAESPLHF
.	.	TRBJ2-3	TRBV5-4	TGTGCCAGCAGCTTGCGCGGCTTGACAGATACGCAGTATTTT	CASSLRGLTDTQYF
.	TRBD1	TRBJ2-4	TRBV19	TGTGCCAGTAGTATACAGGGGGCGGACATTCAGTACTTC	CASSIQGADIQYF
.	.	TRBJ2-2	TRBV5-6	TGTGCCAGCAGCTTCTTGAACTCTTACACCGGGGAGCTGTTTTTT	CASSFLNSYTGELFF
.	TRBD1	TRBJ1-5	TRBV19	TGTGCCAGTAGTACTCGACAGGGTACGAATCAGCCCCAGCATTTT	CASSTRQGTNQPQHF
.	.	TRBJ2-2	TRBV4-2	TGTGCCAGCAGCCACGGGATTGAGGATGCCGGGGAGCTGTTTTTT	CASSHGIEDAGELFF
.	TRBD1	TRBJ1-5	TRBV19	TGTGCCAGTAGTTTCGACAGGGGAAGCAATCAGCCCCAGCATTTT	CASSFDRGSNQPQHF
.	TRBD1	TRBJ1-2	TRBV5-5	TGTGCCAGCAGCTTGGGGTACTACAGGGGGCAGGGCTACACCTTC	CASSLGYYRGQGYTF
many	.	TRBJ1-2	TRBV28	TGTGCCAGCAGTTCGCCGGGGGGAGAGGGGTATGGCTACACCTTC	CASSSPGGEGYGYTF
.	.	TRBJ1-1	TRBV19	TGTGCCAGTAGGACCCGTAGGGAGGGCATGAACACTGAAGCTTTCTTT	CASRTRREGMNTEAFF
.	TRBD2	TRBJ2-3	TRBV5-1	TGCGCCAGCAGCTGGGGTTGGGGGGGAGGTACGGCAGATACGCAGTATTTT	CASSWGWGGGTADTQYF
.	.	TRBJ1-1	TRBV5-8	TGTGCCAGCAGTCCCTTTAGCACTGAAGCTTTCTTT	CASSPFSTEAFF
once	TRBD2	TRBJ2-7	TRBV7-2	TGTGCCAGCAGCATTTCTAGCGGAAGCTCCTACGAGCAGTACTTC	CASSISSGSSYEQYF
.	.	TRBJ2-7	TRBV2	TGCTCAATAGGGCAGGGTTTTAGCCAGCAGTACTTC	CSIGQGFSQQYF
.	TRBD2	TRBJ2-1	TRBV27	TGTGCCAGCTCTATCACCTACAGCGGGGGGTATAATGAGCAGTTCTTC	CASSITYSGGYNEQFF
.	TRBD1	TRBJ1-3	TRBV7-9	TGTGCCAGCAGCCGAACTTTATCCCGACAGGGGGGGCGAAACACCATATATTTT	CASSRTLSRQGGRNTIYF
.	TRBD2	TRBJ2-5	TRBV9	TGTGCCAGCAGCGTGAGCGGGGAGGAGACCCAGTACTTC	CASSVSGEETQYF
.	TRBD1	TRBJ1-1	TRBV25-1	TGTGCCAGCAGTGCATCTGGACAGGGCAAAGCTTTCTTT	CASSASGQGKAFF
few	TRBD2	TRBJ2-3	TRBV10-3	TGTGCCATCAGTGAGCCACTAGCGGTTACAGATACGCAGTATTTT	CAISEPLAVTDTQYF
.	.	TRBJ1-5	TRBV12-2	TGTGCAAGTCGCTTTCGGTGCGGACAGGGGCCTATTAGCAATCAGCCCCAGCATTTT	CASRFRCGQGPISNQPQHF
.	TRBD2	TRBJ2-1	TRBV5-1	TGCGCCAGCAGCTTGGGGTCCCCTAACGGGGGGGTCTACAATGAGCAGTTCTTC	CASSLGSPNGGVYNEQFF
.	TRBD1	TRBJ2-4	TRBV15	TGTGCCACCAGCAGGGACAGGGGGCAGGAAAACATTCAGTACTTC	CATSRDRGQENIQYF
.	TRBD1	TRBJ1-1	TRBV28	TGTGCCAGCAGCCTAGGCCCTGGACAGGGAACTGAAGCTTTCTTT	CASSLGPGQGTEAFF
.	.	TRBJ1-1	TRBV4-1	TGCGCCAGCAGCCTGAGTGACAGCATGAACACTGAAGCTTTCTTT	CASSLSDSMNTEAFF
.	.	TRBJ1-1	TRBV19	TGTGCCAGTAGTTTAACATCCGGGATGGGGAACACTGAAGCTTTCTTT	CASSLTSGMGNTEAFF
once	TRBD2	TRBJ2-1	TRBV30	TGTGCCTGGACCGGGACTAGTCCCTACAATGAGCAGTTCTTC	CAWTGTSPYNEQFF
.	TRBD1	TRBJ2-2	TRBV7-9	TGTGCCAGCAGCTCGACAGGGGATCTCACCGGGGAGCTGTTTTTT	CASSSTGDLTGELFF
.	.	TRBJ1-1	TRBV10-3	TGTGCCATCAGTGATCAGGGAGGGGAGGGTGAAGCTTTCTTT	CAISDQGGEGEAFF
.	TRBD1	TRBJ1-2	TRBV27	TGTGCCAGCAGTTTATCTCCACAGGGGGCGAATGGCTACACCTTC	CASSLSPQGANGYTF
.	TRBD1	TRBJ1-5	TRBV15	TGTGCCACCAGCAGATCCCGGGACAGGGCCGATCAGCCCCAGCATTTT	CATSRSRDRADQPQHF
few	.	TRBJ2-2	TRBV9	TGTGCCAGCAGCGGGAGGGTCAACACCGGGGAGCTGTTTTTT	CASSGRVNTGELFF
many	TRBD1	TRBJ1-2	TRBV18	TGTGCCAGCTCACCAGAGGAGGGACAGGCCTATGGCTACACCTTC	CASSPEEGQAYGYTF
few	TRBD1	TRBJ1-5	TRBV7-9	TGTGCCAGCAGCGAAGGGACAGGTAGCAATCAGCCCCAGCATTTT	CASSEGTGSNQPQHF
.	TRBD2	TRBJ2-1	TRBV5-4	TGTGCCAGCAGCTTTGCTAGCGGGGGGAATAATGAGCAGTTCTTC	CASSFASGGNNEQFF
.	TRBD2	TRBJ2-2	TRBV9	TGTGCCAGCAGCGGCGGGGGGGGGCGGACGGTCGGGGAGCTGTTTTTT	CASSGGGGRTVGELFF
.	.	TRBJ1-5	TRBV28	TGTGCCAGCAGTAAAGCCCAGGAACCGAATCAGCCCCAGCATTTT	CASSKAQEPNQPQHF
.	TRBD1	TRBJ2-3	TRBV11-3	TGTGCCAGCAGCTCGGGACAGGCATACACAGATACGCAGTATTTT	CASSSGQAYTDTQYF
.	TRBD2	TRBJ2-3	TRBV7-2	TGTGCCAGCAGCTTCGGGACTAGCGGGGGGGCCGATACGCAGTATTTT	CASSFGTSGGADTQYF
.	.	TRBJ1-2	TRBV28	TGTGCCAGCAGTTTCCCGGCGGGGGAAAGGTACACCTTC	CASSFPAGERYTF
.	TRBD1	TRBJ2-3	TRBV2	TGTGCCAGCAAGGGACAGAAGGCTGGAGATACGCAGTATTTT	CASKGQKAGDTQYF
.	TRBD1	TRBJ1-5	TRBV10-3	TGTGCCATCAGTGGGGACAGGGGAGCTCAGCCCCAGCATTTT	CAISGDRGAQPQHF
.	.	TRBJ1-1	TRBV18	TGTGCCAGCTCACCGTACTCCGACAGGGAAGCTTTCTTT	CASSPYSDREAFF
.	.	TRBJ1-4	TRBV6-1	TGTGCCAGCAGTCCATCTAATGAAAAACTGTTTTTT	CASSPSNEKLFF
few	.	TRBJ2-7	TRBV5-6	TGTGCCAGCAGCTTGGGATTGCAGCCTAGCTCCTACGAGCAGTACTTC	CASSLGLQPSSYEQYF
.	.	TRBJ2-7	TRBV15	TGTGCCACCAGCAGGGATTACAATGGAGACGAGCAGTACTTC	CATSRDYNGDEQYF
.	TRBD1	TRBJ1-5	TRBV19	TGTGCCAGTAGTGTACAGGGGGATGAGCAGCCCCAGCATTTT	CASSVQGDEQPQHF
.	.	TRBJ1-6	TRBV4-2	TGTGCCAGCAGCCAAGATGAGACAGGTTTGGGCGCACCCCTCCACTTT	CASSQDETGLGAPLHF
.	.	TRBJ2-7	TRBV7-3	TGTGCCAGCAGCCCCCCATGGTTGAGGGATACCTACGAGCAGTACTTC	CASSPPWLRDTYEQYF
.	TRBD1	TRBJ1-2	TRBV9	TGTGCCAGCAGCTGGGGACAGGGAAAAGAAGTGAATGGCTACACCTTC	CASSWGQGKEVNGYTF
.	.	TRBJ2-7	TRBV19	TGTGCCAGTAGTATGGGAGCGGCCCCCGCCTACGAGCAGTACTTC	CASSMGAAPAYEQYF
.	TRBD2	TRBJ2-3	TRBV4-1	TGCGCCAGCAGCCTTCGGACTAGCGGGGCCACAGATACGCAGTATTTT	CASSLRTSGATDTQYF
few	TRBD2	TRBJ2-7	TRBV6-6	TGTGCCAGCAAGGGACTAGCGGGGGGGTCCTACGAGCAGTACTTC	CASKGLAGGSYEQYF
.	TRBD1	TRBJ2-7	TRBV29-1	TGCAGCGCGGCGGGGGACAGGGTTGGGGGTTACGAGCAGTACTTC	CSAAGDRVGGYEQYF